Listed here are 14 T cell receptor beta chains from one sample, sequenced in a study of blood T cell repertoires in COVID-19. Clones were read by immunoSEQ multiplex PCR, and TCRdb kept only the in-frame ones, dropping some. Here the sample spans around 250,000 clones, approximately 87% being singletons. The sequenced material came from peripheral blood. These receptors were taken from a man in his 60s with acute or convalescent COVID-19.

The chain uses TRBV24-1 and TRBJ2-1; the match to TRBD1 covers 8 bases. The CDR3 covers 16 residues. From germline, CDR1 is KGHDR and CDR2 SFDVKD. V shed 6 bases, J shed 3 bases, and the junction held 9 bases outside the gene matches. CDR3 sequence: CATSSAGGVNYNEQFF. The CDR3 nucleotides read TGTGCCACCAGTTCGGCAGGGGGCGTTAACTACAATGAGCAGTTCTTC.

The chain couples TRBV2 to TRBJ1-5, with a tentative D call TRBD1 (5 bases). This CDR3 has 14 residues. Per germline, CDR1 SNHLY and CDR2 FYNNEI. V was shortened by 2 bases and J by 6 bases, with 11 bases between the two germline ends. For the CDR3, the DNA is TGTGCCAGCAGTGAACAGCAGGGAAGTCAGCCCCAGCATTTT. Its protein is CASSEQQGSQPQHF.

This rearrangement joins TRBV19 to TRBJ1-5, with 10 nucleotides matching TRBD1. This CDR3 region has 15 residues. The V gene end was trimmed by 7 bases and the J gene end by 8 bases; junction bases not matched to a gene: 11. CDR1 is LNHDA, CDR2 SQIVND, per germline (reference sequence). CDR3 DNA: TGTGCCAGTATCCCGGACAGGGGGAAGAAGGAGCCCCAGCATTTT. It is translated as CASIPDRGKKEPQHF.

Details on this clone: This CDR3 is also generated by other DNA sequences in the sample. J is TRBJ2-3 and V is TRBV5-1; the D gene is possibly TRBD1 (5 bases). Germline V gene lookup returns CDR1 SGHRS and CDR2 YFSETQ. The CDR3 length is 15 residues. The germline V and J ends were trimmed by 0 bases and 1 base, with 9 bases remaining between them. The DNA of the CDR3 is TGCGCCAGCAGCTTGGGGGGCGCGGGCACAGATACGCAGTATTTT. Encoded protein: CASSLGGAGTDTQYF.

CDR3 DNA sequence: TGTGCCAGCAGCGTAGCAGGGGCTGGGGCGGGCACTGAAGCTTTCTTT. Translating gives CASSVAGAGAGTEAFF. The chain employs TRBV9 and TRBJ1-1, with D perhaps matching TRBD1 (6 bases). V was clipped by 0 bases and J by 4 bases, with 16 bases between them. The CDR3 is 16 amino acids. Germline V gives CDR1 SGDLS, CDR2 YYNGEE.

The chain joins TRBV5-5 to TRBJ1-3, with D maybe TRBD1 (6 bases). V lost 3 bases, J lost 1 base, and 11 bases lay in between. From germline, CDR1 is SGHKS and CDR2 YYEKEE (reference sequence). This CDR3 is built from 15 residues. The CDR3 loop is CASSSTGLSGNTIYF. The DNA of the CDR3 is TGTGCCAGCAGCTCGACAGGACTTTCTGGAAACACCATATATTTT.

V gene TRBV5-1 combines with J gene TRBJ1-4, with unresolved D. Trimming took off 0 bases at V and 7 bases at J, with 13 bases between the two ends. This CDR3 is 15 amino acids long. Germline assignment: CDR1 SGHRS and CDR2 YFSETQ. CDR3 in amino acids: CASSLVLGGLEKLFF. The CDR3 coding sequence is TGCGCCAGCAGCTTGGTTCTTGGCGGTCTTGAAAAACTGTTTTTT.

The V and J genes are TRBV7-9 and TRBJ1-5; D unresolved. The V gene lost 1 base and the J gene lost 6 bases, with 4 bases spanning the gap. Per the germline V gene, CDR1 is SEHNR and CDR2 is FQNEAQ (reference sequence). The CDR3 is 12 amino acids. The CDR3 here is CASSLDFQPQHF. In DNA, the CDR3 is TGTGCCAGCAGCTTAGACTTTCAGCCCCAGCATTTT.

The rearrangement links TRBV29-1 to TRBJ1-4; maybe TRBD1 (5 bases). The V end lost 7 bases, the J end lost 0 bases, and 15 bases lay between the germline ends. The CDR3 has 15 residues. Germline V lookup: CDR1 SQVTM, CDR2 ANQGSEA. DNA of the CDR3: TGCAGCGGCAGAGGAAGGGGTGCAACTAATGAAAAACTGTTTTTT. It yields the protein CSGRGRGATNEKLFF.

This clone has only one observation. The chain recombines TRBV7-9 with TRBJ2-3; 7 bases are a match to TRBD2. Trimming removed 0 bases from V and 6 bases from J; junction bases left unmatched: 15. There are 18 residues in the CDR3. The germline V gene encodes CDR1 SEHNR and CDR2 FQNEAQ (reference sequence). The CDR3 bases are TGTGCCAGCAGCTTAGCGGGCCTAGCGGTCAATGATGGGGATACGCAGTATTTT. Translating gives CASSLAGLAVNDGDTQYF.

The chain is built from TRBV28 and TRBJ2-1; 7 bases are a match to TRBD1. V trimming: 7 bases; J trimming: 5 bases; junction bases outside the gene matches: 14. CDR1 and CDR2 (germline): MDHEN, SYDVKM. The CDR3 extends over 16 amino acids. Here the CDR3 DNA reads TGTGCCAGCACCGCCCTTCATGAGGGGGCCCACAATGAGCAGTTCTTC. It codes for CASTALHEGAHNEQFF.

The chain combines TRBV7-2 with TRBJ1-6; D call uncertain. The germline V gene encodes CDR1 SGHTA and CDR2 FQGNSA. Trimming took off 4 bases at V and 6 bases at J, with 13 bases between the two ends. CDR3 size: 15 residues. Here the CDR3 reads CASSWAPDINSPLHF. DNA for the CDR3: TGTGCCAGCAGCTGGGCCCCAGACATTAATTCACCCCTCCACTTT. Full variable domain (outside the CDR3, taken from reference TRBV7-2 and TRBJ1-6): GAGVSQSPSNKVTEKGKDVELRCDPISGHTALYWYRQSLGQGLEFLIYFQGNSAPDKSGLPSDRFSAERTGGSVSTLTIQRTQQEDSAVYLCASSWAPDINSPLHFGNGTRLTVT.

The rearrangement joins TRBV6-6 to TRBJ1-1, with 10 bases lining up with TRBD1. Germline loops: CDR1 MNHNY, CDR2 SVGAGI (reference sequence). V shed 4 bases and J 8 bases; nucleotides not matched to a gene: 10. There are 15 residues in the CDR3. The CDR3 loop reads CASSSWTGGEWEAFF. Written as DNA, the CDR3 is TGTGCCAGCAGTTCGTGGACAGGGGGGGAGTGGGAAGCTTTCTTT.

The chain joins TRBV10-3 to TRBJ1-1, with 9 bases identical to TRBD1. Losses at the gene ends were 7 bases for V and 6 bases for J; bases not matched to a gene: 6. Germline CDR1 reads ENHRY; CDR2 reads SYGVKD. CDR3 length: 13 amino acids. CDR3 region: CAINPGQGSEAFF. CDR3 in DNA: TGTGCCATCAATCCGGGACAGGGATCTGAAGCTTTCTTT.